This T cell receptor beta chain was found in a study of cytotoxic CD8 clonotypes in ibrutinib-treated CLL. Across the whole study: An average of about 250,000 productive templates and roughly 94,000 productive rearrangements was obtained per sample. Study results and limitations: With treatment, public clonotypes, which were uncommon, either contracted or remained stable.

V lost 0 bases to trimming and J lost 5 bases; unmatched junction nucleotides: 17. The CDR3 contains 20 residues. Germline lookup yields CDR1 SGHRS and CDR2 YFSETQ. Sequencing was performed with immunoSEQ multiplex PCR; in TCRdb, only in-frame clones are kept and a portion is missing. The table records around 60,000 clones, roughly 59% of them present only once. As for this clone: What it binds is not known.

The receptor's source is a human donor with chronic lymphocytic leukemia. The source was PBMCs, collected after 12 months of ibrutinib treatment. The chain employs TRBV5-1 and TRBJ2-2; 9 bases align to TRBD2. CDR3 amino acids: CASSLAQGVAGETATGELFF. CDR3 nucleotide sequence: TGCGCCAGCAGCTTGGCCCAAGGGGTAGCGGGGGAGACTGCGACCGGGGAGCTGTTTTTT.